These 23 T cell receptor beta chains originate from one sample sequenced in a study of control samples from healthy donors and cancer patients. Measured with immunoSEQ multiplex PCR; TCRdb has only the in-frame clones, and not every one. The data contain 150,000 to 200,000 clones, about 92% of them singletons. Specimen: blood. These TCRs come from a man aged 25-40 years in good health.

V and J are TRBV6-5 and TRBJ2-1, with D tentatively TRBD1 or TRBD2 (5 bases each). V was shortened by 6 bases and J by 4 bases, with 10 bases between the two germline ends. The CDR3 consists of 13 residues. The germline V gene encodes CDR1 MNHEY and CDR2 SVGAGI. The CDR3 loop reads CASSGTSYNEQFF. CDR3 nucleotides: TGTGCCAGCAGCGGGACCTCTTACAATGAGCAGTTCTTC.

The rearrangement uses TRBV7-9 and TRBJ1-2; D remains ambiguous. V was pared by 2 bases and J by 4 bases, with 8 bases between. Germline V CDR1 and CDR2: SEHNR, FQNEAQ (reference sequence). The CDR3 totals 13 residues. For the CDR3, the DNA is TGTGCCAGCAGCTTAAAAGTGGGCTATGGCTACACCTTC. Translated: CASSLKVGYGYTF.

The CDR3 loop is CASGSRQAHNEQFF. The CDR3 bases are TGTGCCAGCGGATCCCGACAGGCCCACAATGAGCAGTTCTTC. This chain connects TRBV27 to TRBJ2-1, with D perhaps matching TRBD1 (6 bases). The CDR3 is 14 amino acids. The germline V gene has CDR1 MNHEY and CDR2 SMNVEV (reference sequence). The ends were cut back, 8 bases at V and 5 bases at J, with 16 bases in the middle.

This chain uses TRBV19 with TRBJ2-7; 8 bases are a match to TRBD1. With V trimmed by 6 bases and J by 0 bases, 7 bases remained unmatched. The CDR3 extends over 15 amino acids. Germline CDR1 LNHDA, CDR2 SQIVND (reference sequence). The CDR3 region is CASRKGQGVSYEQYF. As DNA, the CDR3 is TGTGCCAGTAGAAAAGGACAGGGTGTCTCCTACGAGCAGTACTTC.

The genes are TRBV2 and TRBJ2-7, with TRBD1 identical over 7 bases. The CDR3 length is 12 residues. Germline V lookup: CDR1 SNHLY, CDR2 FYNNEI. The V segment lost 4 bases and the J segment 3 bases; nucleotides outside the gene matches: 0. CDR3 nucleotides: TGTGCCAGCAGTGGACAGGGCTACGAGCAGTACTTC. It specifies CASSGQGYEQYF.

Remarks on this clone: Mismatch with germline at one junction end may stem from a read error. This chain connects TRBV2 to TRBJ2-3; 8 positions match TRBD1. The CDR3 runs 13 residues. Germline V gives CDR1 SNHLY, CDR2 FYNNEI. CDR3 residues: CASSERSGTGLNF. In DNA, the CDR3 is TGTGCCAGCAGTGAGAGGTCCGGGACAGGCTTGAATTTT.

This rearrangement joins TRBV7-6 to TRBJ2-3, with 14 bases lining up with TRBD2. CDR1 and CDR2 from the germline V gene are SGHVS and FNYEAQ. The CDR3 length is 17 residues. The V segment lost 5 bases and the J segment 3 bases; nucleotides outside the gene matches: 7. CDR3 protein: CASSGRLAGGWTDTQYF. The CDR3 coding sequence is TGTGCCAGCAGCGGACGACTAGCGGGGGGGTGGACAGATACGCAGTATTTT. Using reference TRBV7-6 and TRBJ2-3 for the parts outside the CDR3, the full variable domain is GAGVSQSPRYKVTKRGQDVALRCDPISGHVSLYWYRQALGQGPEFLTYFNYEAQQDKSGLPNDRFSAERPEGSISTLTIQRTEQRDSAMYRCASSGRLAGGWTDTQYFGPGTRLTVL.

This chain connects TRBV4-3 to TRBJ1-4, with unresolved D. There are 14 residues in the CDR3. Trimming stripped 0 bases from V and 8 bases from J, with 10 bases between. From germline, CDR1 is LGHNA and CDR2 YSLEER. For the CDR3, the DNA is TGCGCCAGCAGCCAAGACGTGAGAAAGGAAAAACTGTTTTTT. The encoded protein is CASSQDVRKEKLFF.

This clone came up once. The chain has TRBV5-8 and TRBJ1-2; D call uncertain. Germline-derived CDR1 and CDR2 are SGHTS and YDEGEE. V was pared by 5 bases and J by 4 bases, with 9 bases between. This CDR3 is built from 12 residues. CDR3 residues: CASSRARYGYTF. The CDR3 DNA sequence: TGTGCCAGCAGTCGCGCACGCTATGGCTACACCTTC.

J is TRBJ2-7 and V is TRBV27; 11 nucleotides align to TRBD1. Per germline, CDR1 MNHEY and CDR2 SMNVEV (reference sequence). CDR3 length equals 16 residues. V was pared by 8 bases and J by 3 bases, with 12 bases of the junction left unmatched. The CDR3 bases are TGTGCCAGCCCGATTAGACCTGGGACAGGGGGCTACGAGCAGTACTTC. It specifies CASPIRPGTGGYEQYF.

V and J are TRBV10-3 and TRBJ1-1, with 10 bases identical to TRBD1. The V segment lost 2 bases and the J segment 1 base; nucleotides outside the gene matches: 1. CDR1 is ENHRY, CDR2 SYGVKD, per germline. CDR3 size: 15 residues. The CDR3 DNA reads TGTGCCATCAGTGAGGGGGACAGGGGGAACACTGAAGCTTTCTTT. As protein: CAISEGDRGNTEAFF.

V gene TRBV7-6 combines with J gene TRBJ1-3; D perhaps matches TRBD1 (5 bases). The CDR3 loop spans 15 amino acids. Germline lookup yields CDR1 SGHVS and CDR2 FNYEAQ. The ends were cut back, 3 bases at V and 3 bases at J, with 12 bases in the middle. CDR3 loop: CASSFKGAGGNTIYF. DNA of the CDR3: TGTGCCAGCAGCTTCAAAGGGGCGGGTGGAAACACCATATATTTT. Complete variable domain (other parts from reference TRBV7-6 and TRBJ1-3): GAGVSQSPRYKVTKRGQDVALRCDPISGHVSLYWYRQALGQGPEFLTYFNYEAQQDKSGLPNDRFSAERPEGSISTLTIQRTEQRDSAMYRCASSFKGAGGNTIYFGEGSWLTVV.

As for this clone: The sample contains more than one DNA sequence encoding this CDR3. The chain links TRBV5-1 to TRBJ2-5, with D unclear. The V gene lost 4 bases and the J gene lost 4 bases, with 8 bases spanning the gap. Germline assignment: CDR1 SGHRS and CDR2 YFSETQ. The CDR3 runs to 12 residues. The CDR3 DNA reads as TGCGCCAGCAGCCTACCGACAGAGACCCAGTACTTC. It translates to CASSLPTETQYF.

V is TRBV9 and J is TRBJ1-1; tentative D call: TRBD1 (6 bases). In germline, CDR1 is SGDLS, CDR2 YYNGEE. CDR3 length equals 13 residues. Trimming stripped 2 bases from V and 6 bases from J, with 11 bases between. Here the CDR3 DNA reads TGTGCCAGCAGCGTCGGGGGCGGCGCTGAAGCTTTCTTT. It specifies CASSVGGGAEAFF.

The chain combines TRBV12-5 with TRBJ2-5; D is perhaps TRBD2 (6 bases). This CDR3 contains 13 residues. In germline, CDR1 is LGHNT, CDR2 FRNRAP. Trimming removed 3 bases from V and 5 bases from J, with 10 bases in between. The DNA of the CDR3 is TGTGCTAGTGGTTTATTCGCGGGGGAGACCCAGTACTTC. The encoded protein is CASGLFAGETQYF.

The chain is built from TRBV12-3 or TRBV12-4 and TRBJ2-7; maybe TRBD2 (5 bases). The CDR3 is 12 residues long. Between the trimmed V and J ends, which lost 10 bases and 0 bases, there was a span of 10 bases. This CDR3 is CATGLSSYEQYF. The CDR3 DNA is TGTGCCACTGGACTTAGCTCCTACGAGCAGTACTTC.

This chain links TRBV5-1 with TRBJ2-7; 10 nucleotides match TRBD1. Per the germline V gene, CDR1 is SGHRS and CDR2 is YFSETQ. The CDR3 has 15 amino acids. With V trimmed by 3 bases and J by 5 bases, 8 bases remained unmatched. Written as DNA, the CDR3 is TGCGCCAGCAGCTCCTTCGGGACAGGGGCTAACGAGCAGTACTTC. Translated: CASSSFGTGANEQYF.

For this clone: Within the sample, other DNA sequences also encode this same CDR3. The chain's CDR3 is CASSQGQRSPLHF. The DNA of the CDR3 is TGTGCCAGCAGCCAGGGGCAGAGGTCACCCCTCCACTTT. The genes are TRBV3-1 (or the pseudogene TRBV3-2) and TRBJ1-6; a possible D gene is TRBD1 (5 bases). This CDR3 has 13 residues. V lost 3 bases to trimming and J lost 10 bases, with 10 bases between them. The germline gives CDR1 LGHDT, CDR2 YNNKEL (reference sequence).

J is TRBJ1-1 and V is TRBV28; perhaps TRBD1 as D (6 bases). This CDR3 has 15 amino acids. The V gene lost 3 bases and the J gene lost 3 bases, with 14 bases spanning the gap. Germline V CDR1 and CDR2: MDHEN, SYDVKM. In DNA form, the CDR3 reads TGTGCCAGCAGTTTGGGGGGCTTTGTGTACACTGAAGCTTTCTTT. Translating gives CASSLGGFVYTEAFF.

The chain uses TRBV7-9 and TRBJ2-7; TRBD1 is a possible D gene (6 bases). Trimming took 6 bases from V and 6 from J, leaving 18 bases between them. The CDR3 contains 14 residues. Looked up from germline, CDR1 is SEHNR and CDR2 is FQNEAQ (reference sequence). The CDR3: CASRPNRVRGEQYF. CDR3 nucleotides: TGTGCCAGCAGGCCCAACAGGGTCCGGGGCGAGCAGTACTTC.

This clone was seen only once. CDR3 amino acids: CASSSSGILYEQYF. DNA for the CDR3: TGTGCCAGCAGTTCGTCCGGGATCCTCTACGAGCAGTACTTC. The chain couples TRBV2 to TRBJ2-7, with D perhaps TRBD2 (5 bases). Deletions cut 5 bases from V and 3 bases from J, with 14 bases between. Germline-derived CDR1 and CDR2 are SNHLY and FYNNEI. The CDR3 consists of 14 residues.

This clone came up once. The sample holds other DNA sequences that translate to the same CDR3. This chain uses TRBV5-1 with TRBJ2-7, with 7 bases that match TRBD2. The CDR3 length is 15 residues. V gave up 4 bases and J gave up 0 bases; unmatched junction bases: 7. Germline loops: CDR1 SGHRS, CDR2 YFSETQ. The CDR3 coding sequence is TGCGCCAGCAGCCAAACGGGGGGTTTCTCCTACGAGCAGTACTTC. This codes for CASSQTGGFSYEQYF.

The chain couples TRBV24-1 to TRBJ2-7; the match to TRBD2 covers 11 bases. The CDR3 has 16 residues. Per the germline V gene, CDR1 is KGHDR and CDR2 is SFDVKD. The V and J ends lost 4 bases and 0 bases, in that order; junction bases with no gene match: 4. As DNA, the CDR3 is TGTGCCACCAGTGACCCCGGGACTAGCGGCTCCTACGAGCAGTACTTC. Its protein product is CATSDPGTSGSYEQYF.